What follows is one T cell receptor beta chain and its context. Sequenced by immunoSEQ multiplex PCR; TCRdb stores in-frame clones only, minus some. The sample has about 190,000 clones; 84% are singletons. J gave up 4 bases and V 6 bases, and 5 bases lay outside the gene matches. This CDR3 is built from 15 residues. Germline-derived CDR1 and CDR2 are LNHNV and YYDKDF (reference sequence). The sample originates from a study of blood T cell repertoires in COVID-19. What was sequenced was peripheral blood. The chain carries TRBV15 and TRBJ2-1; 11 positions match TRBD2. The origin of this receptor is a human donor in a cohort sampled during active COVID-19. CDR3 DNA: TGTGCCACCAGTCCTAGCGGGAGGATATACAATGAGCAGTTCTTC. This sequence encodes CATSPSGRIYNEQFF.